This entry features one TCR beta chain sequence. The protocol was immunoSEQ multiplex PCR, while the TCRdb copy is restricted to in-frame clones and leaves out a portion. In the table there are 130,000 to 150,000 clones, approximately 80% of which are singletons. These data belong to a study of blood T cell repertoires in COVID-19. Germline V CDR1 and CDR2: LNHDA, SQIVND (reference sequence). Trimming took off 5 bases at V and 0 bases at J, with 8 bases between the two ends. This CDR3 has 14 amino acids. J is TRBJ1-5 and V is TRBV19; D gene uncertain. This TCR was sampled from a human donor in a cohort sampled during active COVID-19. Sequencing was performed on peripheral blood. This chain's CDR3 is CASSYGLSNQPQHF. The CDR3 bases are TGTGCCAGTAGTTATGGCCTTAGCAATCAGCCCCAGCATTTT.